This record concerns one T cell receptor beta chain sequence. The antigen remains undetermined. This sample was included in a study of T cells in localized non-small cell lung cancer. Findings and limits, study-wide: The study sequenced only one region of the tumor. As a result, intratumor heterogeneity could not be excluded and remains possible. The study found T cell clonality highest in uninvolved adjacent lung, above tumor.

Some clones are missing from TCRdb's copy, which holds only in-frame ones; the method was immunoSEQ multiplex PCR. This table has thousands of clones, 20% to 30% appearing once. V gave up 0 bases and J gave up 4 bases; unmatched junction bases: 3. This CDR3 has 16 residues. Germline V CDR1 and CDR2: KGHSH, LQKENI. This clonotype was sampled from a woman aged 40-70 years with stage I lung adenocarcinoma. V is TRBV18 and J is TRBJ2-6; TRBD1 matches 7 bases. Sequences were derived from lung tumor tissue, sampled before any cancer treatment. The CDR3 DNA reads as TGTGCCAGCTCACCACCGGGACAGTCCGGGGCCAACGTCCTGACTTTC. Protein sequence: CASSPPGQSGANVLTF.